This T cell receptor (beta chain) was captured in a study of post-analysis software for immune sequencing data. Notes on the study in general: With TRBV5-6, TRBV5-1 and TRBV20-1 included, about five TRBV segments were more frequent in patients than in controls. Samples sharing a preparation batch grouped tightly together when assessed by F measure.

This clonotype was observed a few times. What it binds is unknown. The TCR beta cDNA libraries carried unique molecular identifiers. Input populations of roughly 1 to 10 million T cells gave rise to roughly 0.5 million cDNA molecules. In TCRdb, the PCR reads were re-called with MiXCR into one record per CDR3 protein. The table includes about 820,000 distinct CDR3 sequences, about 53% detected once. V lost 2 bases to trimming and J lost 4 bases; unmatched junction nucleotides: 3. The CDR3 length is 14 residues. The germline CDR1 and CDR2 sequences are SGHTA and FQGTGA. The material sequenced was blood. This TCR was sampled from a girl between 5 and 17 years old with multiple sclerosis. The chain is built from TRBV7-3 and TRBJ2-5; 8 nucleotides agree with TRBD2. CDR3 region: CASSLGGRRETQYF. The DNA of the CDR3 is TGTGCCAGCAGCTTAGGCGGGAGGAGAGAGACCCAGTACTTC.